A selection of T cell receptor beta chains follows, all from one sample in a study of T cells in Graves' hyperthyroidism and ophthalmopathy. TCRdb called the multiplex PCR reads again in MiXCR, with one record for every CDR3 protein. The profile shows 470,000 or so distinct CDR3 sequences, less than 25% of them singletons. Material: blood. Receptors were obtained from a man in his late teens or twenties with Graves' hyperthyroidism. Both conserved end residues are part of each CDR3. Fields, in order: clone size, D gene, J gene, V gene, CDR3 DNA, CDR3 protein. A D gene is named only where the DNA matches it firmly. Clone size is stated in some rows and not others, as once, few, many or a class when expanded.

abundance: many; d_gene: TRBD1; j_gene: TRBJ1-1; v_gene: TRBV6-5; CDR3nt: TGTGCCAGCAGTTCCAGGACAGGTGGCACTGAAGCTTTCTTT; CDR3aa: CASSSRTGGTEAFF
abundance: few; d_gene: NA; j_gene: TRBJ1-1; v_gene: TRBV5-1; CDR3nt: TGCGCCAGCAGCTTCGGCTCGACTGGAGGAGACACTGAAGCTTTCTTT; CDR3aa: CASSFGSTGGDTEAFF
abundance: NA; d_gene: NA; j_gene: TRBJ2-7; v_gene: TRBV18; CDR3nt: TGTGCCAGCTCACCATACGGATACGCAATTTCCTACGAGCAGTACTTC; CDR3aa: CASSPYGYAISYEQYF
abundance: few; d_gene: TRBD1; j_gene: TRBJ1-5; v_gene: TRBV19; CDR3nt: TGTGCCAGTAGTCCGGGACAGGTGGGCCAGCCCCAGCATTTT; CDR3aa: CASSPGQVGQPQHF
abundance: many; d_gene: NA; j_gene: TRBJ2-5; v_gene: TRBV24-1; CDR3nt: TGTGCCACCAGTGACCCGGGGGAACAAGAGACCCAGTACTTC; CDR3aa: CATSDPGEQETQYF
abundance: NA; d_gene: NA; j_gene: TRBJ1-5; v_gene: TRBV6-4; CDR3nt: TGTGCCAGCAGTGATACGGGGGCGGAACAGCCCCAGCATTTT; CDR3aa: CASSDTGAEQPQHF
abundance: many; d_gene: NA; j_gene: TRBJ1-5; v_gene: TRBV6-2/TRBV6-3; CDR3nt: TGTGCCAGCAGTTACTCAAAAATCGGGGGGCGTAGCAATCAGCCCCAGCATTTT; CDR3aa: CASSYSKIGGRSNQPQHF
abundance: few; d_gene: NA; j_gene: TRBJ1-1; v_gene: TRBV12-3/TRBV12-4; CDR3nt: TGTGCCAGCAGGACCTTCGGCGCAGACACTGAAGCTTTCTTT; CDR3aa: CASRTFGADTEAFF
abundance: NA; d_gene: TRBD1; j_gene: TRBJ2-5; v_gene: TRBV7-8; CDR3nt: TGTGCCAGCAGCCCCTGGACAGGGGGCTCGAAAGAGACCCAGTACTTC; CDR3aa: CASSPWTGGSKETQYF
abundance: many; d_gene: NA; j_gene: TRBJ2-5; v_gene: TRBV19; CDR3nt: TGTGCCAGTAGTATATGGCAGGGCGAGGGGACCCAGTACTTC; CDR3aa: CASSIWQGEGTQYF
abundance: many; d_gene: NA; j_gene: TRBJ2-5; v_gene: TRBV11-2; CDR3nt: TGTGCCAGCAGCTCCCCGGGGGCAGGGGAGACCCAGTACTTC; CDR3aa: CASSSPGAGETQYF
abundance: many; d_gene: NA; j_gene: TRBJ1-1; v_gene: TRBV12-3/TRBV12-4; CDR3nt: TGTGCCAGCAGTTTTAAGAGGAACACTGAAGCTTTCTTT; CDR3aa: CASSFKRNTEAFF
abundance: NA; d_gene: NA; j_gene: TRBJ1-5; v_gene: TRBV27; CDR3nt: TGTGCCAGCAGTCTCTCCGATTCTCGGAATCAGCCCCAGCATTTT; CDR3aa: CASSLSDSRNQPQHF
abundance: few; d_gene: TRBD1; j_gene: TRBJ1-1; v_gene: TRBV19; CDR3nt: TGTGCCAGTATTCCAGGACAGGGGGTTAACACTGAAGCTTTCTTT; CDR3aa: CASIPGQGVNTEAFF
abundance: many; d_gene: NA; j_gene: TRBJ2-5; v_gene: TRBV28; CDR3nt: TGTGCCAGCAGTTTAAAGGGACAAGTCGAGGAGACCCAGTACTTC; CDR3aa: CASSLKGQVEETQYF
abundance: NA; d_gene: NA; j_gene: TRBJ1-6; v_gene: TRBV30; CDR3nt: TGTGCCTGCGGACCCAATTCACCCCTCCACTTT; CDR3aa: CACGPNSPLHF
abundance: few; d_gene: NA; j_gene: TRBJ2-3; v_gene: TRBV27; CDR3nt: TGTGCCAGCAGTTTTCCGGAGGGCACAGATACGCAGTATTTT; CDR3aa: CASSFPEGTDTQYF
abundance: NA; d_gene: NA; j_gene: TRBJ2-6; v_gene: TRBV5-1; CDR3nt: TGCGCCAGCAGCCTCAGGCCGGGGTCTGGGGCCAACGTCCTGACTTTC; CDR3aa: CASSLRPGSGANVLTF
abundance: NA; d_gene: NA; j_gene: TRBJ1-1; v_gene: TRBV19; CDR3nt: TGTGCCAGTAGTGCCGCAAGTTTTCTGTTAGACACTGAAGCTTTCTTT; CDR3aa: CASSAASFLLDTEAFF
abundance: once; d_gene: NA; j_gene: TRBJ1-1; v_gene: TRBV12-3/TRBV12-4; CDR3nt: TGTGCCAGCAGTCGCCTCGGAGGGACCACTGAAGCTTTCTTT; CDR3aa: CASSRLGGTTEAFF
abundance: few; d_gene: TRBD1; j_gene: TRBJ2-2; v_gene: TRBV5-5; CDR3nt: TGTGCCAGCAGCTTGGACAGGGGCAACACCGGGGAGCTGTTTTTT; CDR3aa: CASSLDRGNTGELFF
abundance: few; d_gene: NA; j_gene: TRBJ1-5; v_gene: TRBV30; CDR3nt: TGTGCCTGGAGTGCCCACGGGTCGGGTCTTAGCAATCAGCCCCAGCATTTT; CDR3aa: CAWSAHGSGLSNQPQHF
abundance: many; d_gene: NA; j_gene: TRBJ1-5; v_gene: TRBV12-3/TRBV12-4; CDR3nt: TGTGCCAGCAGTCCAGAAGTAGGGCAGCCCCAGCATTTT; CDR3aa: CASSPEVGQPQHF
abundance: many; d_gene: NA; j_gene: TRBJ2-7; v_gene: TRBV13; CDR3nt: TGTGCCAGCAGCTTATCGGCAGGGTTCGAGCAGTACTTC; CDR3aa: CASSLSAGFEQYF
abundance: many; d_gene: NA; j_gene: TRBJ2-5; v_gene: TRBV28; CDR3nt: TGTGCCAGCAGTTTGCAGGGTCAAGAGACCCAGTACTTC; CDR3aa: CASSLQGQETQYF
abundance: many; d_gene: NA; j_gene: TRBJ1-5; v_gene: TRBV20-1; CDR3nt: TGCAGTGCCCTTGGGGGGACTCAGCCCCAGCATTTT; CDR3aa: CSALGGTQPQHF
abundance: many; d_gene: NA; j_gene: TRBJ1-5; v_gene: TRBV20-1; CDR3nt: TGCAGTGCCCGGGGGGGGTTTCAGCCCCAGCATTTT; CDR3aa: CSARGGFQPQHF
abundance: many; d_gene: NA; j_gene: TRBJ1-1; v_gene: TRBV12-3/TRBV12-4; CDR3nt: TGTGCCAGCACTTTACAGGGTTCGAACACTGAAGCTTTCTTT; CDR3aa: CASTLQGSNTEAFF